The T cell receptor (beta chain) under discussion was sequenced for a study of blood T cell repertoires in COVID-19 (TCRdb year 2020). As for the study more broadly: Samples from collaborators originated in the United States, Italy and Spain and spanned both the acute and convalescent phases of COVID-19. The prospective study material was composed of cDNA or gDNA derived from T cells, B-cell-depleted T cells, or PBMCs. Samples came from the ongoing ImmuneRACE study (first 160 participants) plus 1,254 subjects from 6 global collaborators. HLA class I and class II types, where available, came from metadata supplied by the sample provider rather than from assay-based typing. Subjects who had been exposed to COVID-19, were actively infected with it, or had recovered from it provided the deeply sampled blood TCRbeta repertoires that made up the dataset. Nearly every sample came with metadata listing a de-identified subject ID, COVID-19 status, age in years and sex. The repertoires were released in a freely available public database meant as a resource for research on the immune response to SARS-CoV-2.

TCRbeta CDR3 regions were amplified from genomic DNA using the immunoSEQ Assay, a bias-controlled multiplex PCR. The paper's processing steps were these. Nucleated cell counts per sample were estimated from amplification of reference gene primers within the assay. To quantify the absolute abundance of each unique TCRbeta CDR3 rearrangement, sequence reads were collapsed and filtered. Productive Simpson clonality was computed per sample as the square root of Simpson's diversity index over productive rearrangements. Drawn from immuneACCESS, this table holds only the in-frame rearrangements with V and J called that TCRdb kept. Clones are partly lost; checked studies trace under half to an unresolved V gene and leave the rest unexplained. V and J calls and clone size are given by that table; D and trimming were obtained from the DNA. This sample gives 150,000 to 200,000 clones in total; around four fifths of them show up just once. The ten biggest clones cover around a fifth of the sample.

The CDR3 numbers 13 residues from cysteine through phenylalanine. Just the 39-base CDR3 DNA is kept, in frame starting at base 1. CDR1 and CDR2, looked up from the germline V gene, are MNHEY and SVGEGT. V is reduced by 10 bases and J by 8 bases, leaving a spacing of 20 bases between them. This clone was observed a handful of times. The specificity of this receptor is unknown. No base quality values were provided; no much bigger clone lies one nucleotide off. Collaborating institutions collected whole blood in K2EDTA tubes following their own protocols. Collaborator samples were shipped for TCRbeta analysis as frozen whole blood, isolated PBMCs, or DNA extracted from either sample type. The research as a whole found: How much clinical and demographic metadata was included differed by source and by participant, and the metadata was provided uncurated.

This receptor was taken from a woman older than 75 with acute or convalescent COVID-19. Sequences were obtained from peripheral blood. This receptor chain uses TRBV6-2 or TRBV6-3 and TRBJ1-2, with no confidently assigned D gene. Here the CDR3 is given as CAITPERGEGYTF. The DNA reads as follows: TGTGCCATCACCCCGGAACGGGGAGAGGGCTACACCTTC.